The subject of this entry is one TCR beta chain. This sample stems from a study of blood T cell repertoires in COVID-19. CDR3 length: 15 amino acids. J lost 3 bases, V lost 4 bases, and 2 bases had no gene match. The germline V gene encodes CDR1 LNHDA and CDR2 SQIVND (reference sequence). Clones were sequenced by immunoSEQ multiplex PCR, and TCRdb holds only the in-frame ones, with some missing. The top ten clones hold roughly 1.2% of a sample with about 200,000 clones, 85% to 90% of them seen once. The sample comprised PBMCs or T cells enriched from blood (not recorded which). This clonotype was sampled from a man aged 30 to 45 who had recovered from COVID-19. The chain combines TRBV19 with TRBJ1-4; TRBD1 aligns across 10 bases. CDR3 region: CASSRQGAPNEKLFF. The DNA of the CDR3 is TGTGCCAGTAGTAGACAGGGGGCGCCTAATGAAAAACTGTTTTTT. The full variable domain, in which reference TRBV19 and TRBJ1-4 provide the parts outside the CDR3, is DGGITQSPKYLFRKEGQNVTLSCEQNLNHDAMYWYRQDPGQGLRLIYYSQIVNDFQKGDIAEGYSVSREKKESFPLTVTSAQKNPTAFYLCASSRQGAPNEKLFFGSGTQLSVL.